Listed below are T cell receptor beta chains from one sample, sequenced in a study of T cells after yellow fever vaccination. TCRdb called the 5' RACE reads again in MiXCR, with one record for every CDR3 protein. The sample shows 550,000 to 750,000 distinct CDR3 sequences, approximately 12% of them seen only once. Sequenced material: PBMCs, taken on the day of the yellow fever booster vaccination. These TCRs come from a man aged 30 to 45 who received the YFV17D yellow fever vaccine. Each CDR3 is given with its conserved first and last residue. Fields, in order: V gene, clone size, CDR3 length, J gene, D gene, CDR3 DNA, CDR3 protein. D genes are given only for firm matches. Clone size is stated in some rows and not others, as once, few, many or a class when expanded.

v_call: TRBV7-9; clone_size: .; cdr3_length: 12; j_call: TRBJ2-7; d_call: .; cdr3_nt: TGTGCCAGCAGCTTATCTCCGACAGAGCAGTACTTC; cdr3_aa: CASSLSPTEQYF
v_call: TRBV7-9; clone_size: .; cdr3_length: 15; j_call: TRBJ2-5; d_call: .; cdr3_nt: TGTGCCAGCAGTTATTGGACTGGTGGGGGAGAGACCCAGTACTTC; cdr3_aa: CASSYWTGGGETQYF
v_call: TRBV4-3; clone_size: .; cdr3_length: 15; j_call: TRBJ2-3; d_call: TRBD2; cdr3_nt: TGCGCCAGCAGCCCAAATTTAGCGGGAGGCGATACGCAGTATTTT; cdr3_aa: CASSPNLAGGDTQYF
v_call: TRBV19; clone_size: .; cdr3_length: 12; j_call: TRBJ1-1; d_call: .; cdr3_nt: TGTGCCAGTAGCCATGGGGTGAAAGAAGCTTTCTTT; cdr3_aa: CASSHGVKEAFF
v_call: TRBV6-1; clone_size: .; cdr3_length: 16; j_call: TRBJ2-3; d_call: .; cdr3_nt: TGTGCCACCAGAGACCAAGACATGGGGCGCATCCATACGCAGTATTTT; cdr3_aa: CATRDQDMGRIHTQYF
v_call: TRBV3-1; clone_size: once; cdr3_length: 17; j_call: TRBJ2-7; d_call: .; cdr3_nt: TGTGCCAGCAGCCATCCCCTGGGTGCAGGGTTGGTCCACGAGCAGTACTTC; cdr3_aa: CASSHPLGAGLVHEQYF
v_call: TRBV12-3/TRBV12-4; clone_size: few; cdr3_length: 14; j_call: TRBJ2-2; d_call: .; cdr3_nt: TGTGCCAGCAGCCCCCAGGCCCACACCGGGGAGCTGTTTTTT; cdr3_aa: CASSPQAHTGELFF
v_call: TRBV5-4; clone_size: .; cdr3_length: 16; j_call: TRBJ2-7; d_call: TRBD2; cdr3_nt: TGTGCCAGCAGCTCCCAGGGGACTAGCAAGAGGTACGAGCAGTACTTC; cdr3_aa: CASSSQGTSKRYEQYF
v_call: TRBV21-1; clone_size: many; cdr3_length: 12; j_call: TRBJ2-7; d_call: .; cdr3_nt: TGTGCCAGCAGCCCGACTAGCCGCGAGCAGTACTTC; cdr3_aa: CASSPTSREQYF
v_call: TRBV20-1; clone_size: .; cdr3_length: 14; j_call: TRBJ2-7; d_call: TRBD2; cdr3_nt: TGCAGTGCTAGAGCCGGGACTAGCCTCGGCGAGCAGTACTTC; cdr3_aa: CSARAGTSLGEQYF
v_call: TRBV12-3/TRBV12-4; clone_size: many; cdr3_length: 14; j_call: TRBJ2-1; d_call: .; cdr3_nt: TGTGCCAGCAGTTTGTTGCTAGGTTACAATGAGCAGTTCTTC; cdr3_aa: CASSLLLGYNEQFF
v_call: TRBV20-1; clone_size: many; cdr3_length: 13; j_call: TRBJ2-5; d_call: .; cdr3_nt: TGCAGTCCTAGGGTTCCCGGCCAAGAGACCCAGTACTTC; cdr3_aa: CSPRVPGQETQYF
v_call: TRBV7-9; clone_size: few; cdr3_length: 12; j_call: TRBJ2-5; d_call: .; cdr3_nt: TGTGCCAGCAGCTCTGCGCTAAGAGGCCAGTACTTC; cdr3_aa: CASSSALRGQYF
v_call: TRBV20-1; clone_size: few; cdr3_length: 14; j_call: TRBJ2-5; d_call: TRBD1; cdr3_nt: TGCAGTGCTAGGGCAGGGGGCATGCAAGAGACCCAGTACTTC; cdr3_aa: CSARAGGMQETQYF
v_call: TRBV10-2; clone_size: few; cdr3_length: 13; j_call: TRBJ1-2; d_call: .; cdr3_nt: TGCGCCAGCAGTGACAGCCTTAACTATGGCTACACCTTC; cdr3_aa: CASSDSLNYGYTF
v_call: TRBV2; clone_size: few; cdr3_length: 13; j_call: TRBJ1-1; d_call: TRBD1; cdr3_nt: TGTGCCAGTTATTACAGGGGGAACACTGAAGCTTTCTTT; cdr3_aa: CASYYRGNTEAFF
v_call: TRBV6-1; clone_size: .; cdr3_length: 17; j_call: TRBJ2-2; d_call: TRBD1; cdr3_nt: TGTGCCAGCATCCCGACACCAGGACAGGGAAGCACCGGGGAGCTGTTTTTT; cdr3_aa: CASIPTPGQGSTGELFF
v_call: TRBV19; clone_size: few; cdr3_length: 13; j_call: TRBJ2-7; d_call: .; cdr3_nt: TGTGCCAGTAGCCACGAGTGGGACCGAGAGCAGTACTTC; cdr3_aa: CASSHEWDREQYF
v_call: TRBV5-1; clone_size: few; cdr3_length: 12; j_call: TRBJ2-2; d_call: .; cdr3_nt: TGCGCCAGCAGCTTAGTTATCGGGGAGCTGTTTTTT; cdr3_aa: CASSLVIGELFF
v_call: TRBV4-3; clone_size: few; cdr3_length: 15; j_call: TRBJ2-2; d_call: TRBD1; cdr3_nt: TGCGCCAGCAGCCAGAGGACAGGGGGAGCCGGGGAGCTGTTTTTT; cdr3_aa: CASSQRTGGAGELFF
v_call: TRBV29-1; clone_size: .; cdr3_length: 15; j_call: TRBJ1-3; d_call: TRBD1; cdr3_nt: TGCAGCTTCCGGACAGGGCGGGATGTTGGAAACACCATATATTTT; cdr3_aa: CSFRTGRDVGNTIYF
v_call: TRBV12-5; clone_size: .; cdr3_length: 15; j_call: TRBJ2-1; d_call: TRBD2; cdr3_nt: TGTGCTAGTGGTTGGGAGACTAGCGGGCTACATGAGCAGTTCTTC; cdr3_aa: CASGWETSGLHEQFF
v_call: TRBV7-3; clone_size: .; cdr3_length: 16; j_call: TRBJ2-3; d_call: .; cdr3_nt: TGTGCCAGCAGCTTAACGGGCCAGCTTTACACAGATACGCAGTATTTT; cdr3_aa: CASSLTGQLYTDTQYF
v_call: TRBV5-1; clone_size: few; cdr3_length: 13; j_call: TRBJ1-2; d_call: .; cdr3_nt: TGCGCCAGCAGCTTGGAGAGGGGCACGGGCTACACCTTC; cdr3_aa: CASSLERGTGYTF
v_call: TRBV5-1; clone_size: .; cdr3_length: 16; j_call: TRBJ1-2; d_call: .; cdr3_nt: TGCGCCAGCAGCTTGAGGGCCGGGACCGACGACGGTGGCTACACCTTC; cdr3_aa: CASSLRAGTDDGGYTF
v_call: TRBV30; clone_size: .; cdr3_length: 18; j_call: TRBJ2-2; d_call: TRBD2; cdr3_nt: TGTGCCTGGAGTGTAAGACGCCGGGCTAGCGGGAAAATCGGGGAGCTGTTTTTT; cdr3_aa: CAWSVRRRASGKIGELFF
v_call: TRBV6-5; clone_size: few; cdr3_length: 16; j_call: TRBJ2-3; d_call: .; cdr3_nt: TGTGCCAGCAGTTACTCGATGGCAGGACGCACAGATACGCAGTATTTT; cdr3_aa: CASSYSMAGRTDTQYF
v_call: TRBV5-3; clone_size: .; cdr3_length: 15; j_call: TRBJ1-5; d_call: .; cdr3_nt: TGTGCCAGAAGCTTGGCCAAAGGAGGCAATCAGCCCCAGCATTTT; cdr3_aa: CARSLAKGGNQPQHF
v_call: TRBV12-3/TRBV12-4; clone_size: many; cdr3_length: 15; j_call: TRBJ2-3; d_call: .; cdr3_nt: TGTGCCAGCAGTTTAGATGGGGGGAGGACAGATACGCAGTATTTT; cdr3_aa: CASSLDGGRTDTQYF
v_call: TRBV29-1; clone_size: few; cdr3_length: 13; j_call: TRBJ2-6; d_call: .; cdr3_nt: TGCAGCGTCCTTGACGCGGGGGCCAACGTCCTGACTTTC; cdr3_aa: CSVLDAGANVLTF
v_call: TRBV7-2; clone_size: few; cdr3_length: 17; j_call: TRBJ2-3; d_call: .; cdr3_nt: TGTGCCAGCAGCTTAGGTAGAGGTGGCGCCTACACAGATACGCAGTATTTT; cdr3_aa: CASSLGRGGAYTDTQYF
v_call: TRBV5-1; clone_size: .; cdr3_length: 16; j_call: TRBJ2-1; d_call: TRBD2; cdr3_nt: TGCGCCAGCAGCTTGTCCTTAGCGGGAGATCAAAATGAGCAGTTCTTC; cdr3_aa: CASSLSLAGDQNEQFF
v_call: TRBV4-3; clone_size: few; cdr3_length: 16; j_call: TRBJ2-1; d_call: .; cdr3_nt: TGCGCCAGCAGCCAAGATTTTCGGGGCCTCCTCAATGAGCAGTTCTTC; cdr3_aa: CASSQDFRGLLNEQFF
v_call: TRBV7-3; clone_size: .; cdr3_length: 16; j_call: TRBJ2-1; d_call: TRBD2; cdr3_nt: TGTGCCAGCAGCCGCATGGCGGGAGGGAGTTACAATGAGCAGTTCTTC; cdr3_aa: CASSRMAGGSYNEQFF